A single sample is the source of the 26 T cell receptor beta chains below, sequenced in a study of T cell responses to AZD1222 COVID-19 vaccine. Libraries were prepared by immunoSEQ multiplex PCR; TCRdb keeps only in-frame clonotypes and omits some of them. The sample lists some 130,000 clones, 90% to 95% occurring once. The specimen comprised peripheral blood, sampled 28 days after the second AZD1222 dose. The receptors originated from an adult who received the AZD1222 COVID-19 vaccine.

The rearrangement links TRBV5-1 to TRBJ1-2; a weak D match, TRBD1 (5 bases). Looked up from germline, CDR1 is SGHRS and CDR2 is YFSETQ. This CDR3 spans 13 amino acids. Trimming cost V 0 bases and J 7 bases, with 10 bases left between them. This chain's CDR3 is CASSLERGGGYTF. The CDR3 DNA follows: TGCGCCAGCAGCTTGGAACGCGGGGGTGGCTACACCTTC.

The J gene is TRBJ1-2, the V gene TRBV3-1 (or the pseudogene TRBV3-2); no reliable D call. Trimming took 4 bases from V and 3 from J, leaving 9 bases between them. CDR3 length: 13 residues. The germline gives CDR1 LGHDT, CDR2 YNNKEL (reference sequence). CDR3 in DNA: TGTGCCAGCAGCCCCGCCCGTGACTATGGCTACACCTTC. Protein: CASSPARDYGYTF.

The V gene is TRBV6-5, the J gene TRBJ1-1; perhaps TRBD1 as D (6 bases). The CDR3 covers 15 residues. Trimming stripped 6 bases from V and 3 bases from J, with 17 bases between. The germline CDR1 and CDR2 sequences are MNHEY and SVGAGI. The CDR3 region has the DNA TGTGCCAGCAGCAGCGCCAGGGGACTCTACACTGAAGCTTTCTTT. Translation: CASSSARGLYTEAFF.

The chain uses TRBV9 and TRBJ2-3, with TRBD2 matching 9 bases. Germline values: CDR1 SGDLS, CDR2 YYNGEE. The CDR3 length is 16 residues. V shed 0 bases and J 2 bases; nucleotides not matched to a gene: 4. CDR3 in DNA: TGTGCCAGCAGCGTAGAAGCGGGGGGCAACACAGATACGCAGTATTTT. Amino acids: CASSVEAGGNTDTQYF.

The chain couples TRBV19 to TRBJ2-2; D unclear. Germline V CDR1 and CDR2: LNHDA, SQIVND (reference sequence). The CDR3 consists of 15 residues. Deletions cut 4 bases from V and 0 bases from J, with 9 bases between. Written as DNA, the CDR3 is TGTGCCAGTAGTAGCCCGGGTCCGAACACCGGGGAGCTGTTTTTT. Amino acid sequence: CASSSPGPNTGELFF. The full variable domain, with the rest looked up from reference TRBV19 and TRBJ2-2, is DGGITQSPKYLFRKEGQNVTLSCEQNLNHDAMYWYRQDPGQGLRLIYYSQIVNDFQKGDIAEGYSVSREKKESFPLTVTSAQKNPTAFYLCASSSPGPNTGELFFGEGSRLTVL.

The chain links TRBV6-2 or TRBV6-3 to TRBJ2-3; 10 bases line up with TRBD1. The CDR3 has 18 residues. Germline-derived CDR1 and CDR2 are MNHEY and SVGEGT. V lost 0 bases and J lost 1; bases outside the gene matches: 7. CDR3 coding DNA: TGTGCCAGCAGTTACTCGAACGAGGGGACAGGGGGCACAGATACGCAGTATTTT. It yields the protein CASSYSNEGTGGTDTQYF.

In nucleotides, the CDR3 is TGTGCCAGTTCCCCCCCCTCTTGGGAGGGGGCCAATTCACCCCTCCACTTT. Residues: CASSPPSWEGANSPLHF. The rearrangement uses TRBV19 and TRBJ1-6; 7 positions match TRBD1. The CDR3 is 17 amino acids. After removal of 8 bases from V and 7 bases from J, the junction contained 17 bases not matched to a gene. Looked up from germline, CDR1 is LNHDA and CDR2 is SQIVND (reference sequence).

The rearrangement links TRBV21-1 to TRBJ2-5; the table's D gene call, TRBD1, was not cross checked with the DNA. TRBV21-1 is labeled a pseudogene. The CDR3 sequence is 17 residues long. The CDR3 loop reads CASKQTGTGGRQETQYF. In nucleotides, the CDR3 is TGTGCCAGCAAGCAAACCGGGACAGGGGGTAGACAAGAGACCCAGTACTTC.

This clone was counted a few times. The chain recombines TRBV11-3 with TRBJ2-1, with TRBD2 identical over 7 bases. CDR1 is SGHNT, CDR2 YENEEA, per germline. V was clipped by 5 bases and J by 0 bases; unmatched bases: 19. This CDR3 comprises 20 residues. The DNA of the CDR3 is TGTGCCAGCAGCCCCACTAGCTTCTCGGGGGAGCGGGGCTCCTACAATGAGCAGTTCTTC. As protein: CASSPTSFSGERGSYNEQFF.

The chain combines TRBV10-3 with TRBJ1-2; the D is unclear. V was clipped by 2 bases and J by 2 bases, with 6 bases between them. Germline V gene data show CDR1 as ENHRY and CDR2 as SYGVKD. The CDR3 loop spans 13 amino acids. The CDR3 reads CAISEGENYGYTF. The CDR3 DNA reads TGTGCCATCAGTGAGGGGGAAAACTATGGCTACACCTTC.

The V call is TRBV30, the J call TRBJ2-1, with 9 bases lining up with TRBD1. With V trimmed by 0 bases and J by 0 bases, 15 bases remained unmatched. This CDR3 comprises 20 residues. Germline CDR1 reads GTSNPN; CDR2 reads SVGIG (reference sequence). CDR3 residues: CAWSVIWGQGYSSSYNEQFF. The CDR3 DNA reads as TGTGCCTGGAGTGTAATCTGGGGACAGGGCTACTCTAGCTCCTACAATGAGCAGTTCTTC. Supplemented by reference TRBV30 and TRBJ2-1, the full variable domain reads SQTIHQWPATLVQPVGSPLSLECTVEGTSNPNLYWYRQAAGRGLQLLFYSVGIGQISSEVPQNLSASRPQDRQFILSSKKLLLSDSGFYLCAWSVIWGQGYSSSYNEQFFGPGTRLTVL.

This rearrangement joins TRBV12-3 or TRBV12-4 to TRBJ1-1, with D uncertain. Trimming took off 1 base at V and 6 bases at J, with 9 bases between the two ends. This CDR3 is 13 amino acids long. The CDR3 bases are TGTGCCAGCAGTTTAGGAGGGTACCCTGAAGCTTTCTTT. Protein: CASSLGGYPEAFF.

This clone is a singleton in its sample. This chain joins TRBV7-8 and TRBJ2-2; no definite D call. CDR3 size: 15 residues. V gave up 1 base and J gave up 0 bases, with 6 bases separating them. CDR1 and CDR2 from the germline V gene are SGHVS and FQNEAQ. This CDR3 reads CASSLGVSNTGELFF. DNA of the CDR3: TGTGCCAGCAGCTTAGGGGTCTCGAACACCGGGGAGCTGTTTTTT.

The rearrangement uses TRBV6-5 and TRBJ1-5; 9 nucleotides line up with TRBD1. After removal of 6 bases from V and 5 bases from J, the junction contained 5 bases not matched to a gene. The germline V gene encodes CDR1 MNHEY and CDR2 SVGAGI. This CDR3 is built from 14 residues. The CDR3 loop is CASRRTGGDQPQHF. CDR3 DNA sequence: TGTGCCAGCAGGCGAACAGGGGGCGATCAGCCCCAGCATTTT.

The chain recombines TRBV28 with TRBJ1-5; D remains unclear. Per germline, CDR1 MDHEN and CDR2 SYDVKM. Trimming stripped 2 bases from V and 1 base from J, with 6 bases between. CDR3 length: 14 residues. CDR3 residues: CASSLIRSNQPQHF. The CDR3 coding sequence is TGTGCCAGCAGTTTAATTCGGAGCAATCAGCCCCAGCATTTT.

With regard to this clone: A read error may account for a junction end that differs from germline. This sequence joins TRBV7-7 and TRBJ2-5; weak D call: TRBD2 (5 bases). Per germline, CDR1 SSHAT and CDR2 FNYEAQ (reference sequence). The CDR3 sequence is 14 residues long. The DNA for the CDR3 is TGTGCTAGCAGCCCGCGAGGGCTAAAAGAGACCCAGTACTTC. It codes for CASSPRGLKETQYF.

The chain employs TRBV18 and TRBJ1-5; 9 nucleotides line up with TRBD1. The germline V gene encodes CDR1 KGHSH and CDR2 LQKENI. With 2 bases clipped from V and 5 bases from J, the junction kept 4 bases outside the gene matches. This CDR3 spans 15 amino acids. CDR3 coding DNA: TGTGCCAGCTCACCAGCACAGGGGGCAGATCAGCCCCAGCATTTT. This gives the protein CASSPAQGADQPQHF.

This chain joins TRBV19 and TRBJ1-2, with TRBD1 matching 7 bases. Germline CDR1 and CDR2: LNHDA and SQIVND (reference sequence). Trimming took 4 bases from V and 5 from J; bases not matched to a gene: 4. This CDR3 is 13 amino acids long. This CDR3 is CASSTPGGYGYTF. The CDR3 nucleotides are TGTGCCAGTAGTACACCAGGGGGGTATGGCTACACCTTC.

Here the CDR3 reads CASSLTRVGVNQPQHF. In DNA form, the CDR3 reads TGTGCCAGCAGCTTAACCAGGGTCGGGGTCAATCAGCCCCAGCATTTT. This chain connects TRBV7-9 to TRBJ1-5, with D tentatively TRBD1 (5 bases). Germline CDR1 reads SEHNR; CDR2 reads FQNEAQ (reference sequence). The CDR3 extends over 16 amino acids. V was clipped by 2 bases and J by 3 bases, with 14 bases between them.

The gene calls are TRBV3-1 (or the pseudogene TRBV3-2) and TRBJ2-2, with 7 positions matching TRBD1. V lost 0 bases, J lost 4 bases, and 8 bases stayed unmatched. Germline V gives CDR1 LGHDT, CDR2 YNNKEL (reference sequence). The length of the CDR3 is 17 residues. Here the CDR3 reads CASSQDSIYRGTGELFF. The CDR3, as DNA: TGTGCCAGCAGCCAAGATTCTATCTACAGGGGCACCGGGGAGCTGTTTTTT.

Only a few counts were recorded for this clone. The chain couples TRBV6-6 to TRBJ2-2, with D perhaps matching TRBD1 (5 bases). The ends were cut back, 1 base at V and 1 base at J, with 7 bases in the middle. CDR1 is MNHNY and CDR2 is SVGAGI in the germline V gene (reference sequence). The CDR3 runs to 15 residues. CDR3: CASSYWGRNTGELFF. CDR3 bases: TGTGCCAGCAGTTACTGGGGCAGGAACACCGGGGAGCTGTTTTTT.

The DNA of the CDR3 is TGTGCCAGCAGCCCGGGGCCGAATGAAAAACTGTTTTTT. It encodes CASSPGPNEKLFF. The chain uses TRBV13 and TRBJ1-4; tentative D call: TRBD1 (5 bases). This CDR3 has 13 amino acids. Germline loops: CDR1 PRHDT, CDR2 FYEKMQ (reference sequence). V was cut by 5 bases and J by 5 bases, with 9 bases left in between.

This clone was detected a few times. This rearrangement joins TRBV6-1 to TRBJ1-2, with 8 bases fitting TRBD1. J was trimmed by 3 bases and V by 3 bases; bases with no gene match: 3. In germline, CDR1 is MNHNS, CDR2 SASEGT. CDR3 length equals 14 residues. The CDR3 DNA sequence: TGTGCCAGCAGTGAGGACAGGGCTTACTATGGCTACACCTTC. It specifies CASSEDRAYYGYTF.

The chain joins TRBV7-8 to TRBJ2-3; 8 bases align to TRBD2. CDR1 and CDR2 (germline): SGHVS, FQNEAQ. The CDR3 is 16 residues long. Trimming at V came to 2 bases and at J to 4 bases, leaving 8 bases not matched to a gene. The CDR3 DNA follows: TGTGCCAGCAGCTTAAGGGCCGGGGGGGTCCCAGATACGCAGTATTTT. It is translated as CASSLRAGGVPDTQYF.

The rearrangement joins TRBV2 to TRBJ1-6, with a tentative D call TRBD1 (6 bases). The V gene lost 6 bases and the J gene lost 3 bases, with 12 bases spanning the gap. The CDR3 runs to 15 residues. The germline CDR1 and CDR2 sequences are SNHLY and FYNNEI. In DNA, the CDR3 is TGTGCCAGCAGGGAGGACAGCGTCTATAATTCACCCCTCCACTTT. It is translated as CASREDSVYNSPLHF. The full variable domain, with the rest looked up from reference TRBV2 and TRBJ1-6, is EPEVTQTPSHQVTQMGQEVILRCVPISNHLYFYWYRQILGQKVEFLVSFYNNEISEKSEIFDDQFSVERPDGSNFTLKIRSTKLEDSAMYFCASREDSVYNSPLHFGNGTRLTVT.

This clone appeared a single time. The gene calls are TRBV4-1 and TRBJ1-1; no definite D call. Germline V gives CDR1 MGHRA, CDR2 YSYEKL. Trimming stripped 4 bases from V and 7 bases from J, with 13 bases between. The CDR3 extends over 13 amino acids. DNA of the CDR3: TGCGCCAGCAGCCCGTCCGCCAGGATTGAAGCTTTCTTT. Its protein is CASSPSARIEAFF.